Each of the 23 T cell receptor beta chains below was sequenced from the same sample in a study of CD8+CD57+ T cells in acquired aplastic anemia listed by TCRdb under 2018. Patients chosen for sequencing had shown expansion of CD8+CD57+ cells by flow cytometry. The sequencer listed for this sample is Illumina HiSeq 2000. Genomic DNA served as template for TCR beta VDJ combination and CDR3 sequence profiling. TCRdb reprocessed the public reads (quality trimming at Q25 with fastp, clone calling with MiXCR) and kept in-frame beta chains. A single entry per CDR3 protein holds the most common genes and DNA from its merged rows. Recorded for this sample are around 200,000 distinct CDR3 sequences; 40% to 60% of them occurred a single time. In total, the top ten clones hold just under 20% of the sample. The sample was sorted CD4+, CD8+, or CD8+CD57+ T cells (not recorded which) from PBMCs. The source of these receptors is a human donor with aplastic anemia.

The rearrangement joins TRBV11-1 to TRBJ2-7, with D perhaps TRBD1 (6 bases). Trimming stripped 5 bases from V and 7 bases from J, with 21 bases between. Germline lookup yields CDR1 SGHAT and CDR2 FQDESV (reference sequence). The CDR3 is 15 residues long. CDR3 region: CASSPVGTYTREQYF. In DNA form, the CDR3 reads TGTGCCAGCAGCCCCGTCGGGACATACACTCGAGAGCAGTACTTC. Filled out from reference TRBV11-1 and TRBJ2-7, the complete variable domain reads EAEVAQSPRYKITEKSQAVAFWCDPISGHATLYWYRQILGQGPELLVQFQDESVVDDSQLPKDRFSAERLKGVDSTLKIQPAELGDSAMYLCASSPVGTYTREQYFGPGTRLTVT.

The chain carries TRBV12-3 or TRBV12-4 and TRBJ2-2; D remains ambiguous. The V end lost 5 bases, the J end lost 4 bases, and 11 bases lay between the germline ends. The CDR3 has 14 residues. This CDR3 is CASSDGESTGELFF. The CDR3 DNA reads as TGTGCCAGCAGTGACGGAGAAAGCACCGGGGAGCTGTTTTTT.

This clonotype was counted ten times or more. The chain has TRBV20-1 and TRBJ1-6; tentative D call: TRBD1 (6 bases). V lost 6 bases and J lost 7, with 16 bases in between. The CDR3 totals 14 residues. The germline gives CDR1 DFQATT, CDR2 SNEGSKA (reference sequence). The CDR3 DNA is TGCAGTGCGCCACGACCGGGGGGCAATTCACCCCTCCACTTT. Translating it yields CSAPRPGGNSPLHF.

This clonotype has a count of ten or more. The V gene is TRBV14, the J gene TRBJ1-2, with D maybe TRBD1 (6 bases). This CDR3 region has 15 residues. V was pared by 0 bases and J by 8 bases, with 16 bases between. Looked up from germline, CDR1 is SGHDN and CDR2 is FVKESK. This chain's CDR3 is CASSQDLAGAQGYTF. DNA for the CDR3: TGTGCCAGCAGCCAAGATCTGGCAGGGGCCCAGGGCTACACCTTC.

This clonotype appeared many times. This rearrangement joins TRBV7-6 to TRBJ2-1; weak D call: TRBD1 (6 bases). Germline CDR1 reads SGHVS; CDR2 reads FNYEAQ. The V end lost 1 base, the J end lost 8 bases, and 9 bases lay between the germline ends. The CDR3 extends over 13 amino acids. Written as DNA, the CDR3 is TGTGCCAGCAGCTTAGGACAGGACGATGAGCAGTTCTTC. It translates to CASSLGQDDEQFF.

This rearrangement joins TRBV4-2 to TRBJ2-1; 16 bases map to TRBD2. The CDR3 totals 16 residues. The ends lost 5 bases at V and 5 bases at J; junction bases unmatched: 3. CDR1 and CDR2 (germline): LGHNA, YNFKEQ. DNA of the CDR3: TGTGCCAGCAGCGGGACTAGCGGGGGGGCAAACAATGAGCAGTTCTTC. It codes for CASSGTSGGANNEQFF.

The chain is built from TRBV7-6 and TRBJ2-3; 11 bases fit TRBD2. CDR1 SGHVS and CDR2 FNYEAQ come from the germline V gene. This CDR3 has 18 amino acids. V was pared by 2 bases and J by 4 bases, with 11 bases of the junction left unmatched. In DNA form, the CDR3 reads TGTGCCAGCAGCTTACCGCTGGGTAGCGGGGGGGAGCCAGATACGCAGTATTTT. It translates to CASSLPLGSGGEPDTQYF.

CDR3 in DNA: TGCGCCAGCAGTGAAACCTACAAAGGCTCCTACGAGCAGTACTTC. Its protein product is CASSETYKGSYEQYF. The genes are TRBV10-1 and TRBJ2-7, with D unresolved. Per germline, CDR1 WNHNN and CDR2 SYGVQD (reference sequence). This CDR3 region has 15 residues. The V end was cut by 3 bases, the J end by 0 bases, with 12 bases between.

This clonotype was detected a few times. The chain recombines TRBV30 with TRBJ1-1, with D unclear. Germline-derived CDR1 and CDR2 are GTSNPN and SVGIG (reference sequence). The V and J ends lost 0 bases and 2 bases respectively, with 7 bases between them. This CDR3 region has 13 residues. The CDR3 sequence is CAWSVQKNTEAFF. Written as DNA, the CDR3 is TGTGCCTGGAGTGTACAGAAAAACACTGAAGCTTTCTTT.

This clonotype was picked up many times. The chain uses TRBV28 and TRBJ2-7; no clear D gene. The CDR3 runs to 14 residues. V was clipped by 5 bases and J by 2 bases, with 13 bases between them. Looked up from germline, CDR1 is MDHEN and CDR2 is SYDVKM. The CDR3 region is CASSPQDGPYEQYF. CDR3 bases: TGTGCCAGCAGTCCCCAGGACGGACCCTACGAGCAGTACTTC.

The rearrangement links TRBV7-9 to TRBJ2-1; D may be TRBD2 (6 bases). Germline assignment: CDR1 SEHNR and CDR2 FQNEAQ (reference sequence). V was trimmed by 6 bases and J by 7 bases, leaving 16 bases between them. The CDR3 has 14 amino acids. This chain's CDR3 is CASRLGGEGNEQFF. In DNA, the CDR3 is TGTGCCAGCAGATTGGGAGGCGAGGGGAATGAGCAGTTCTTC. The complete variable domain, with remaining parts taken from reference TRBV7-9 and TRBJ2-1, reads DTGVSQNPRHKITKRGQNVTFRCDPISEHNRLYWYRQTLGQGPEFLTYFQNEAQLEKSRLLSDRFSAERPKGSFSTLEIQRTEQGDSAMYLCASRLGGEGNEQFFGPGTRLTVL.

J is TRBJ2-7 and V is TRBV5-8, with a weak D call TRBD2 (6 bases). The V and J ends lost 7 bases and 2 bases respectively, with 13 bases between them. Germline loops: CDR1 SGHTS, CDR2 YDEGEE. The CDR3 length is 13 residues. The CDR3 nucleotides read TGTGCCAGCTCCGGGAGACACACCTACGAGCAGTACTTC. This translates into CASSGRHTYEQYF.

This clonotype has at least ten counts. The chain employs TRBV7-9 and TRBJ2-2; TRBD1 matches at 10 bases. Unmatched junction bases numbered 6, after V lost 6 bases and J lost 5 bases. CDR3 length: 15 residues. The germline V gene encodes CDR1 SEHNR and CDR2 FQNEAQ (reference sequence). The CDR3 spells CASSRRTGGTGELFF. CDR3 bases: TGTGCCAGCAGTCGACGGACAGGGGGAACCGGGGAGCTGTTTTTT.

This clonotype showed up many times. V is TRBV3-1 and J is TRBJ1-1; D is unresolved. Trimming left V 0 bases short and J 8 bases short, with 13 bases between. This CDR3 is 14 amino acids long. Germline CDR1 is LGHDT and CDR2 is YNNKEL (reference sequence). The CDR3 sequence: CASSQERFGREAFF. CDR3 sequence (DNA): TGTGCCAGCAGCCAAGAAAGATTCGGGCGAGAAGCTTTCTTT.

The genes are TRBV5-6 and TRBJ2-7; TRBD2 matches 13 bases. CDR1 and CDR2 (germline): SGHDT, YYEEEE. V lost 4 bases to trimming and J lost 7 bases; unmatched junction nucleotides: 8. The CDR3 sequence is 15 residues long. The CDR3 sequence: CASSRGLAGVGEQYF. CDR3 bases: TGTGCCAGCAGCCGCGGACTAGCGGGGGTGGGTGAGCAGTACTTC. Drawing the rest from reference TRBV5-6 and TRBJ2-7, the complete variable domain is DAGVTQSPTHLIKTRGQQVTLRCSPKSGHDTVSWYQQALGQGPQFIFQYYEEEERQRGNFPDRFSGHQFPNYSSELNVNALLLGDSALYLCASSRGLAGVGEQYFGPGTRLTVT.

This chain connects TRBV7-9 to TRBJ2-2; TRBD1 might be the D (5 bases). The CDR3 spans 13 residues. V lost 5 bases, J lost 6 bases, and 10 bases lay in between. Germline-derived CDR1 and CDR2 are SEHNR and FQNEAQ (reference sequence). DNA of the CDR3: TGTGCCAGCAGCCCTCAGGGTTCCGGGGAGCTGTTTTTT. It yields the protein CASSPQGSGELFF.

At least ten counts were recorded for this clonotype. The V gene is TRBV12-3 or TRBV12-4, the J gene TRBJ1-1, with D tentatively TRBD1 (6 bases). The CDR3 is 14 amino acids. Trimming shortened V by 6 bases and J by 5 bases, and 16 bases separated the two germline ends. CDR3 sequence (DNA): TGTGCCAGCAGCCCAGCCCAGGGGAGAACTGAAGCTTTCTTT. The encoded protein is CASSPAQGRTEAFF.

The chain joins TRBV7-6 to TRBJ2-3; tentatively, D is TRBD1 or TRBD2 (6 bases each). Germline CDR1 and CDR2: SGHVS and FNYEAQ. This CDR3 region has 18 residues. V lost 3 bases to trimming and J lost 4 bases, with 23 bases between them. For the CDR3, the DNA is TGTGCCAGCAGCTTGAGGGTTAAAGCGGAGGGGGGAGCAGATACGCAGTATTTT. It yields the protein CASSLRVKAEGGADTQYF.

The chain links TRBV19 to TRBJ2-7; 11 bases are shared with TRBD1. Germline V gives CDR1 LNHDA, CDR2 SQIVND (reference sequence). Trimming removed 5 bases from V and 6 bases from J; junction bases left unmatched: 15. The CDR3 has 17 residues. The CDR3 DNA reads TGTGCCAGTAGTTCGGCGGGACCGGGACAGGGGGGCGTCGAGCAGTACTTC. It is translated as CASSSAGPGQGGVEQYF.

This chain uses TRBV5-1 with TRBJ2-1, with 12 bases that match TRBD2. The CDR3 is 16 amino acids. V lost 6 bases, J lost 1 base, and 5 bases stayed unmatched. Germline CDR1 is SGHRS and CDR2 is YFSETQ. CDR3 bases: TGCGCCAGCACCTGGACTAGCGGGGATTCCTACAATGAGCAGTTCTTC. Its protein product is CASTWTSGDSYNEQFF.

The chain employs TRBV25-1 and TRBJ2-1; TRBD1 is a possible D gene (5 bases). Between the trimmed V and J ends, which lost 7 bases and 5 bases, there was a span of 12 bases. The CDR3 is 13 amino acids. Per the germline V gene, CDR1 is MGHDK and CDR2 is SYGVNS. Here the CDR3 reads CASTHMGHNEQFF. Written as DNA, the CDR3 is TGTGCCAGCACTCACATGGGGCACAATGAGCAGTTCTTC.

This clonotype was picked up many times. V and J are TRBV5-1 and TRBJ2-5; weak D call: TRBD2 (6 bases). Germline-derived CDR1 and CDR2 are SGHRS and YFSETQ. V was pared by 0 bases and J by 7 bases, with 13 bases between. CDR3 length equals 14 residues. The CDR3 DNA follows: TGCGCCAGCAGCTTGGTGGAGGTCGGGGGGACCCAGTACTTC. Protein product: CASSLVEVGGTQYF.

The sample holds a few counts of this clonotype. The chain joins TRBV6-1 to TRBJ2-3, with 11 bases matching TRBD2. This CDR3 is built from 14 residues. Germline lookup yields CDR1 MNHNS and CDR2 SASEGT. The V and J ends lost 7 bases and 4 bases, in that order; junction bases with no gene match: 4. The CDR3 nucleotides read TGTGCCAGCACCTTAGCGGGGGGGCCAGATACGCAGTATTTT. It yields the protein CASTLAGGPDTQYF.